The clone carrying this T cell receptor beta chain was seen a handful of times. Its antigen is unidentified. The data were obtained in a study of early T cells in non-severe SARS-CoV-2 infection. The overall study: Sequencing input comprised bulk RNA from unsorted whole blood; chain pairing was not available.

The study, taken as a whole, reports: Comparison of clonotypes with VDJdb favored anti-spike CD8 responses while missing private and CD4 specificities.

Trimming stripped 3 bases from V and 4 bases from J, with 11 bases between. The CDR3 is made up of 14 amino acids. In germline, CDR1 is KGHDR, CDR2 SFDVKD. Tagging with unique molecular identifiers was applied to individual cDNA molecules. TCRdb re-derived calls from the 5' RACE reads in MiXCR, one entry per CDR3 protein. The sample comprises tens of thousands of distinct CDR3 sequences, roughly 10% of which are singletons, and around 4.4% rests with the top ten. The source is an adult who was a healthcare worker with PCR-confirmed SARS-CoV-2 infection or an uninfected control (not recorded which). Sequenced input: whole blood. The chain recombines TRBV24-1 with TRBJ1-2; D unresolved. The CDR3 bases are TGTGCCACCAGTGATCCTTCAGGAACCTATGGCTACACCTTC. It codes for CATSDPSGTYGYTF.